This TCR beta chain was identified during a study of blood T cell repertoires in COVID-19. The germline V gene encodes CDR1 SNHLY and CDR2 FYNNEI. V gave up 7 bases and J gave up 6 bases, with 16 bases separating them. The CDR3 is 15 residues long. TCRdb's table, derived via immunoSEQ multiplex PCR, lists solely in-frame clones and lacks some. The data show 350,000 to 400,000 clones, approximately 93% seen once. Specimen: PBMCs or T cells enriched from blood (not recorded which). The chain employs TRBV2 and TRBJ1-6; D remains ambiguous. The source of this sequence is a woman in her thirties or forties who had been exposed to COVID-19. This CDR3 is CASIIIRGPNSPLHF. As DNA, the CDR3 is TGTGCCAGCATTATTATCCGGGGTCCTAATTCACCCCTCCACTTT. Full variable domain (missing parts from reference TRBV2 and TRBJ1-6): EPEVTQTPSHQVTQMGQEVILRCVPISNHLYFYWYRQILGQKVEFLVSFYNNEISEKSEIFDDQFSVERPDGSNFTLKIRSTKLEDSAMYFCASIIIRGPNSPLHFGNGTRLTVT.